Here is one T cell receptor beta chain with its context. Source study methods: Amplified reference gene primers provided the basis for estimating nucleated cell counts. Some clones are missing from TCRdb's copy, which holds only in-frame ones; the method was immunoSEQ multiplex PCR. The V and J calls and clone size were taken over from that table, and D and trimming were inferred from the DNA. The sample consists of roughly 250,000 clones, around 83% of them appearing once. Germline CDR1 and CDR2: SGHVS and FQNEAQ. V was clipped by 5 bases and J by 8 bases; unmatched bases: 6. The CDR3 length is 13 residues. This sample stems from a study of blood T cell repertoires in COVID-19. Study overall: COVID-19 samples from acute and convalescent phases originated in the United States, Italy and Spain. PBMCs, B-cell-depleted T cells, or T cells were the source of the cDNA or gDNA that made up the material.

V usage is TRBV7-8 and J usage is TRBJ2-7, with 10 bases identical to TRBD2. This TCR was sampled from a woman aged 50 to 65 with acute or convalescent COVID-19. Sequenced input: peripheral blood. The CDR3 sequence: CASSPSGSSKQYF. The CDR3 DNA follows: TGTGCCAGCAGCCCTAGCGGGAGTTCTAAGCAGTACTTC.